Presented here are 31 T cell receptor beta chains from one specimen sequenced in a study of Tregs in tolerant kidney transplant recipients. This table comes from immunoSEQ multiplex PCR, and its TCRdb copy is limited to in-frame clones, with some not included. The repertoire consists of roughly 120,000 clones, with around 91% occurring once and the leading ten covering approximately 0.59%. What was sequenced was CD4+ T cells from blood. These receptors all come from a human donor in good health.

The chain links TRBV7-2 to TRBJ2-7; D is unclear. Germline CDR1 SGHTA, CDR2 FQGNSA. Trimming stripped 5 bases from V and 5 bases from J, with 13 bases between. The CDR3 runs 13 residues. The CDR3 protein is CASSEKFTDEQYF. DNA of the CDR3: TGTGCCAGCAGCGAAAAGTTCACAGACGAGCAGTACTTC.

V is TRBV11-3 and J is TRBJ2-5; D call uncertain. Deletions cut 5 bases from V and 7 bases from J, with 14 bases between. The germline gives CDR1 SGHNT, CDR2 YENEEA. The CDR3 loop spans 13 amino acids. For the CDR3, the DNA is TGTGCCAGCAGCCAGACATCTGTGGGGACCCAGTACTTC. Encoded protein: CASSQTSVGTQYF.

The CDR3 protein is CAISEQLAGGRGTGELFF. The CDR3 DNA reads as TGTGCCATCAGTGAGCAGCTAGCGGGAGGTCGAGGCACCGGGGAGCTGTTTTTT. The chain is built from TRBV10-3 and TRBJ2-2; 11 bases are a match to TRBD2. The CDR3 has 18 residues. CDR1 ENHRY and CDR2 SYGVKD come from the germline V gene. V was pared by 2 bases and J by 4 bases, with 9 bases of the junction left unmatched.

The chain couples TRBV9 to TRBJ1-1; D remains ambiguous. The CDR3 has 14 residues. CDR1 SGDLS and CDR2 YYNGEE come from the germline V gene. The V and J ends lost 0 bases and 8 bases respectively, with 14 bases between them. The CDR3 reads CASSVDPDLGEAFF. The DNA for the CDR3 is TGTGCCAGCAGCGTAGATCCTGACTTGGGGGAAGCTTTCTTT.

This clone showed up just once. The chain links TRBV6-5 to TRBJ1-2; D remains unclear. The CDR3 covers 13 residues. Germline V gene lookup returns CDR1 MNHEY and CDR2 SVGAGI. The V gene lost 6 bases and the J gene lost 8 bases, with 16 bases spanning the gap. In DNA, the CDR3 is TGTGCCAGCAGCCTAACCCGGAAGGGAGGCTACACCTTC. Its translation: CASSLTRKGGYTF.

The chain is built from TRBV9 and TRBJ1-2; the D is unclear. The V and J ends lost 3 bases and 7 bases respectively, with 13 bases between them. The CDR3 contains 13 residues. Germline CDR1 is SGDLS and CDR2 is YYNGEE. The CDR3 DNA reads as TGTGCCAGCAGCGCCTACTCCTCCGGTGGCTACACCTTC. Protein sequence: CASSAYSSGGYTF.

This chain connects TRBV5-1 to TRBJ2-7; 7 bases agree with TRBD1. The junction had 9 bases not matched to a gene; V was cut back by 3 bases and J by 6 bases. Germline V gene sequence: CDR1 SGHRS, CDR2 YFSETQ. The CDR3 totals 14 residues. CDR3: CASSWGPTGTEQYF. The CDR3 DNA is TGCGCCAGCAGCTGGGGGCCGACAGGGACCGAGCAGTACTTC. Full variable domain (missing parts from reference TRBV5-1 and TRBJ2-7): KAGVTQTPRYLIKTRGQQVTLSCSPISGHRSVSWYQQTPGQGLQFLFEYFSETQRNKGNFPGRFSGRQFSNSRSEMNVSTLELGDSALYLCASSWGPTGTEQYFGPGTRLTVT.

The V call is TRBV19, the J call TRBJ2-5; no firm D call. This CDR3 is 12 amino acids long. The germline gives CDR1 LNHDA, CDR2 SQIVND (reference sequence). With 4 bases removed from V and 5 bases from J, the gap between germline ends came to 8 bases. The CDR3 region is CASSKLGETQYF. CDR3 nucleotide sequence: TGTGCCAGTAGTAAGCTGGGGGAGACCCAGTACTTC.

This clone was picked up one time. The rearrangement joins TRBV18 to TRBJ2-7; D gene ambiguous. The V gene's germline CDR1 is KGHSH and CDR2 LQKENI. V shed 0 bases and J shed 2 bases, with 8 bases lying between them. CDR3 length equals 14 residues. CDR3 DNA sequence: TGTGCCAGCTCACCACCCAGTCTTGCCTACGAGCAGTACTTC. It translates to CASSPPSLAYEQYF.

The chain employs TRBV7-2 and TRBJ1-2, with unresolved D. The CDR3 is made up of 15 amino acids. V was shortened by 5 bases and J by 4 bases, with 17 bases between the two germline ends. In germline, CDR1 is SGHTA, CDR2 FQGNSA. The CDR3 sequence is CASSPPNRRPYGYTF. The CDR3 bases are TGTGCCAGCAGCCCGCCTAACCGGCGACCCTATGGCTACACCTTC.

The chain couples TRBV6-5 to TRBJ1-2; D is undetermined. V lost 0 bases and J lost 8, with 10 bases in between. CDR3 length: 13 residues. Germline V CDR1 and CDR2: MNHEY, SVGAGI. In DNA, the CDR3 is TGTGCCAGCAGTTACTCAGGGTTGGGGGGCTACACCTTC. Its translation is CASSYSGLGGYTF.

The chain has TRBV5-1 and TRBJ2-7; TRBD2 matches at 9 bases. The V and J ends lost 2 bases and 5 bases, in that order; junction bases with no gene match: 5. This CDR3 region has 14 residues. CDR1 and CDR2 from the germline V gene are SGHRS and YFSETQ. The CDR3 bases are TGCGCCAGCAGCTTATTAGCGGGGGTGGACGAGCAGTACTTC. Protein: CASSLLAGVDEQYF.

The chain has TRBV2 and TRBJ1-1, with D maybe TRBD1 (6 bases). The CDR3 consists of 15 residues. Germline CDR1 reads SNHLY; CDR2 reads FYNNEI. V was pared by 7 bases and J by 1 base, with 16 bases between. This CDR3 is CASIKQGFPNTEAFF. CDR3 bases: TGTGCCAGCATCAAACAGGGCTTCCCGAACACTGAAGCTTTCTTT.

The J gene is TRBJ2-3, the V gene TRBV6-1; maybe TRBD2 (6 bases). The CDR3 length is 16 residues. Germline V gene lookup returns CDR1 MNHNS and CDR2 SASEGT. V lost 2 bases, J lost 0 bases, and 12 bases lay in between. The CDR3 nucleotides read TGTGCCAGCAGTGAACCCCCTAGCGCAAGCACAGATACGCAGTATTTT. Its protein product is CASSEPPSASTDTQYF.

The CDR3 DNA is TGTGCCAGCTCACCATTTGAAATTCAAGAGACCCAGTACTTC. This translates into CASSPFEIQETQYF. V gene TRBV18 combines with J gene TRBJ2-5; the D is unclear. The CDR3 runs to 14 residues. Germline V gene lookup returns CDR1 KGHSH and CDR2 LQKENI. V dropped 2 bases and J dropped 2 bases, with 9 bases sitting between them. The full variable domain, with the rest looked up from reference TRBV18 and TRBJ2-5, is NAGVMQNPRHLVRRRGQEARLRCSPMKGHSHVYWYRQLPEEGLKFMVYLQKENIIDESGMPKERFSAEFPKEGPSILRIQQVVRGDSAAYFCASSPFEIQETQYFGPGTRLLVL.

The rearrangement uses TRBV6-1 and TRBJ2-7, with 11 bases lining up with TRBD2. The CDR3 has 15 residues. CDR1 and CDR2 (germline): MNHNS, SASEGT. V trimming: 4 bases; J trimming: 5 bases; junction bases outside the gene matches: 7. The CDR3 DNA reads TGTGCCAGCAGTGGACTAGCGGGACCTATAAACGAGCAGTACTTC. The encoded protein is CASSGLAGPINEQYF.

The chain carries TRBV19 and TRBJ1-3; 8 bases fit TRBD1. V dropped 3 bases and J dropped 0; count of bases not matched to a gene: 7. This CDR3 has 17 residues. Germline loops: CDR1 LNHDA, CDR2 SQIVND (reference sequence). The CDR3 bases are TGTGCCAGTAGTATCCGGGACAGGCAACACTCTGGAAACACCATATATTTT. It translates to CASSIRDRQHSGNTIYF.

The V gene is TRBV2, the J gene TRBJ2-1, with unresolved D. V gave up 5 bases and J gave up 10 bases, with 6 bases separating them. Germline CDR1 reads SNHLY; CDR2 reads FYNNEI. The CDR3 runs 10 residues. CDR3 sequence reads: CASSIREQFF. The CDR3 DNA follows: TGTGCCAGCAGTATCAGGGAGCAGTTCTTC.

V and J are TRBV6-1 and TRBJ1-4; the D gene is possibly TRBD1 (5 bases). Germline V gene sequence: CDR1 MNHNS, CDR2 SASEGT. The CDR3 length is 13 residues. V lost 6 bases and J 15 bases, leaving 20 bases between the germline ends. CDR3 in amino acids: CASSRDPADQMFF. The DNA for the CDR3 is TGTGCCAGCAGCCGGGACCCCGCGGATCAGATGTTTTTT.

The genes are TRBV6-5 and TRBJ2-7; D call uncertain. This CDR3 spans 14 amino acids. The germline V and J ends were trimmed by 2 bases and 6 bases, with 14 bases remaining between them. CDR1 is MNHEY and CDR2 is SVGAGI in the germline V gene. The CDR3 DNA reads as TGTGCCAGCAGTTACGCCGCCACGGTTCTCGAGCAGTACTTC. Encoded protein: CASSYAATVLEQYF.

V usage is TRBV25-1 and J usage is TRBJ1-6; D is unclear. Germline V lookup: CDR1 MGHDK, CDR2 SYGVNS. With 7 bases removed from V and 3 bases from J, the gap between germline ends came to 10 bases. This CDR3 is 14 amino acids long. CDR3 nucleotide sequence: TGTGCCAGCACGAAGGGTGGCTATAATTCACCCCTCCACTTT. It yields the protein CASTKGGYNSPLHF.

The gene calls are TRBV14 and TRBJ1-1; D is perhaps TRBD1 (6 bases). In germline, CDR1 is SGHDN, CDR2 FVKESK. The V gene lost 4 bases and the J gene lost 2 bases, with 14 bases spanning the gap. The CDR3 is made up of 15 amino acids. In DNA form, the CDR3 reads TGTGCCAGCAGCCCCCAGGGGCGCGGTAACACTGAAGCTTTCTTT. Amino acid sequence: CASSPQGRGNTEAFF.

V usage is TRBV5-1 and J usage is TRBJ2-5; D gene unclear. There are 13 residues in the CDR3. Germline CDR1 and CDR2: SGHRS and YFSETQ. V was clipped by 5 bases and J by 0 bases, with 8 bases between them. The CDR3 loop is CASSTPYQETQYF. CDR3 coding DNA: TGCGCCAGCAGTACACCGTACCAAGAGACCCAGTACTTC.

The V call is TRBV27, the J call TRBJ2-3, with TRBD2 identical over 7 bases. The length of the CDR3 is 14 residues. CDR1 and CDR2 (germline): MNHEY, SMNVEV (reference sequence). V lost 3 bases to trimming and J lost 5 bases; unmatched junction nucleotides: 5. CDR3 in DNA: TGTGCCAGCAGTTTGATAGCGGGCTTAGATACGCAGTATTTT. This translates into CASSLIAGLDTQYF.

In nucleotides, the CDR3 is TGTGCCAGCAGCTTAGTGGGCTACGAGCAGTACTTC. Translated: CASSLVGYEQYF. The V and J genes are TRBV7-2 and TRBJ2-7; D not certain. Deletions cut 1 base from V and 3 bases from J, with 4 bases between. Germline assignment: CDR1 SGHTA and CDR2 FQGNSA. This CDR3 region has 12 residues.

This clone was recorded once. The J gene is TRBJ1-4, the V gene TRBV18; D ambiguous. The CDR3 is made up of 15 amino acids. V lost 3 bases and J lost 7, with 15 bases in between. CDR1 is KGHSH, CDR2 LQKENI, per germline. The CDR3 here is CASSPYTVPAEKLFF. The CDR3 DNA follows: TGTGCCAGCTCACCTTACACCGTCCCGGCTGAAAAACTGTTTTTT.

Concerning this clone: This same CDR3 is encoded by further DNA sequences in the sample. The V and J genes are TRBV5-1 and TRBJ1-3; D may be TRBD1 (5 bases). CDR3 length equals 16 residues. V was trimmed by 0 bases and J by 0 bases, leaving 10 bases between them. Germline V gene data show CDR1 as SGHRS and CDR2 as YFSETQ. In DNA, the CDR3 is TGCGCCAGCAGCTTGGCCGGGAGGGGCTCTGGAAACACCATATATTTT. This encodes CASSLAGRGSGNTIYF.

The gene calls are TRBV7-2 and TRBJ2-7, with 11 bases lining up with TRBD2. Germline lookup yields CDR1 SGHTA and CDR2 FQGNSA. V was pared by 5 bases and J by 8 bases, with 8 bases of the junction left unmatched. The CDR3 sequence is 14 residues long. CDR3: CASSHTSGRSQQYF. For the CDR3, the DNA is TGTGCCAGCAGCCACACTAGCGGGAGATCCCAGCAGTACTTC.

This sequence joins TRBV5-6 and TRBJ2-6; 9 nucleotides match TRBD1. Germline V lookup: CDR1 SGHDT, CDR2 YYEEEE. The CDR3 extends over 19 amino acids. Trimming took 0 bases from V and 0 from J; bases not matched to a gene: 7. CDR3 amino acids: CASSLELQGAGSGANVLTF. In nucleotides, the CDR3 is TGTGCCAGCAGCTTGGAGTTACAGGGGGCAGGCTCTGGGGCCAACGTCCTGACTTTC.

This clone was seen a few times. The rearrangement uses TRBV7-2 and TRBJ2-1; TRBD2 matches at 8 bases. CDR3 size: 15 residues. The V gene end was trimmed by 5 bases and the J gene end by 0 bases; junction bases not matched to a gene: 3. CDR1 SGHTA and CDR2 FQGNSA come from the germline V gene. CDR3 protein: CASSRSGASYNEQFF. CDR3 coding DNA: TGTGCCAGCAGCCGTAGCGGGGCCTCCTACAATGAGCAGTTCTTC.

The chain combines TRBV10-3 with TRBJ2-1, with 11 bases matching TRBD2. Germline values: CDR1 ENHRY, CDR2 SYGVKD. V lost 6 bases to trimming and J lost 4 bases; unmatched junction nucleotides: 11. The CDR3 extends over 17 amino acids. Written as DNA, the CDR3 is TGTGCCATCAGAAGCTCATTAACTAGCGGGGGATACAATGAGCAGTTCTTC. This encodes CAIRSSLTSGGYNEQFF.